What follows is one T cell receptor beta chain and its context. Those enrolled in Seattle joined during active infection and were followed longitudinally afterward. The data were obtained in a study of blood T cell repertoires in COVID-19. Under the authors' procedure: Nucleated cell counts were estimated from reference gene primer amplification. Method: immunoSEQ multiplex PCR; TCRdb's copy keeps in-frame clones and lacks some. The D gene and trimming were derived from the DNA, and the V and J assignments and clone size from that table. The repertoire has about 69,000 clones, 70% to 90% of them found once; the top ten carry approximately 15%. CDR1 is MNHEY, CDR2 SVGAGI, per germline. The CDR3 has 13 amino acids. V lost 5 bases and J lost 4, with 9 bases in between.

Sample: peripheral blood. This clonotype was sampled from a man aged 35 to 55 with COVID-19, enrolled during active disease. The V and J genes are TRBV6-5 and TRBJ1-3; D gene ambiguous. The CDR3 coding sequence is TGTGCCAGCAGTCAAACGCGGGGAAACACCATATATTTT. Translating gives CASSQTRGNTIYF.